This T cell receptor (beta chain) was identified in a study of cytomegalovirus exposure and HLA in healthy donors. Study background: Among the roughly 400 genotyped donors, 65% to 85% were placed in the Caucasian-associated ancestry cluster. Study-wide results and limits: When analyzed later, a missense DCLRE1C variant was found to be linked to TCR beta V- and J-gene trimming.

With V trimmed by 8 bases and J by 3 bases, 12 bases remained unmatched. This CDR3 has 16 amino acids. CDR1 is MNHEY and CDR2 is SMNVEV in the germline V gene (reference sequence). With respect to this clone: What it binds is unknown.

13 Jbeta primers and 60 Vbeta primers were used for the PCR. Some clones are missing from TCRdb's copy, which holds only in-frame ones; the method was immunoSEQ multiplex PCR. The data hold some 100,000 clones, with over 65% observed a single time. The specimen sequenced was PBMCs. The rearrangement uses TRBV27 and TRBJ2-2; TRBD1 aligns across 7 bases. The receptor was isolated from a woman between 45 and 65 years old in good health and CMV-seropositive. The DNA of the CDR3 is TGTGCCAGCCGAGGGGGCGTAGCCCGGGACACCGGGGAGCTGTTTTTT. The encoded protein is CASRGGVARDTGELFF.